This T cell receptor (beta chain) was sequenced for a study of early T cells in non-severe SARS-CoV-2 infection. Study observations and caveats: Anti-spike CD8 specificities were favored by VDJdb matching, whose results missed private and CD4 specificities.

The ends were cut back, 4 bases at V and 6 bases at J, with 10 bases in the middle. This CDR3 spans 12 amino acids. The germline gives CDR1 MDHEN, CDR2 SYDVKM. Attachment of unique molecular identifiers was made to individual cDNA molecules. TCRdb fed the 5' RACE reads into MiXCR, producing one record per CDR3 protein. The table records 25,000 to 35,000 distinct CDR3 sequences, roughly 5% of them present only once. By sample share, this clonotype is medium-sized (0.01 to 0.1%). What it recognizes is unknown. This clonotype was obtained from an adult who was a healthcare worker with PCR-confirmed SARS-CoV-2 infection or an uninfected control (not recorded which). Specimen: whole blood. The V and J genes are TRBV28 and TRBJ2-7; D might be TRBD2 (6 bases). The CDR3 coding sequence is TGTGCCAGCAGTTCGACTAGGGGCGAGCAGTACTTC. Its translation: CASSSTRGEQYF.